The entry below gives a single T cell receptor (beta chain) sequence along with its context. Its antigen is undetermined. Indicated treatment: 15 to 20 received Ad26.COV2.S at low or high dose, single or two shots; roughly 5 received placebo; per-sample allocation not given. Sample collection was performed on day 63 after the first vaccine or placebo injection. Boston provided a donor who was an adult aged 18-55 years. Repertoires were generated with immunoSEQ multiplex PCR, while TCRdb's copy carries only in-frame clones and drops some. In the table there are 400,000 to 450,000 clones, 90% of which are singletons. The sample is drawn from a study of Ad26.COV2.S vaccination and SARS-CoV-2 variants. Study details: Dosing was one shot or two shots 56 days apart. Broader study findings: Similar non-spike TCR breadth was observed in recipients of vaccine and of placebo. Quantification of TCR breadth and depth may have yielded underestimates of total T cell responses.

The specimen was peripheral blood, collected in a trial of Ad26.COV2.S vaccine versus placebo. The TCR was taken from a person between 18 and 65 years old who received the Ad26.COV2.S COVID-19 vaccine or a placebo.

CDR3 sequence: CASSFLAGVYEQYF. As DNA, the CDR3 is TGTGCCAGCAGCTTCCTAGCGGGAGTGTACGAGCAGTACTTC. The J gene is TRBJ2-7, the V gene TRBV5-5; 10 bases map to TRBD2. This CDR3 contains 14 residues. V shed 2 bases, J shed 4 bases, and the junction held 3 bases outside the gene matches. CDR1 is SGHKS, CDR2 YYEKEE, per germline (reference sequence).